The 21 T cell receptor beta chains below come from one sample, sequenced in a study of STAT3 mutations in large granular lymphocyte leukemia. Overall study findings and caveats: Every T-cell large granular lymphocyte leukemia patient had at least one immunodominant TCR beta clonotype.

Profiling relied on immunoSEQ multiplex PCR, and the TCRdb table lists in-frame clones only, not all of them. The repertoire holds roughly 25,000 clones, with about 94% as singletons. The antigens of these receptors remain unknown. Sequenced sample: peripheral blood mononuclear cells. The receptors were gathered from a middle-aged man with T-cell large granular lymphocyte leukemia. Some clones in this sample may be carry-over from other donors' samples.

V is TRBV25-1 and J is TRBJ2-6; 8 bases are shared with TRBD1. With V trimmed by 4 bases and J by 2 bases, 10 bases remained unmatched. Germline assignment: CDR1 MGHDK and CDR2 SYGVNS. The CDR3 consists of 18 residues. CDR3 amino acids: CASSATPLTGAGANVLTF. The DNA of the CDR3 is TGTGCCAGCAGTGCTACGCCCTTGACAGGGGCTGGGGCCAACGTCCTGACTTTC.

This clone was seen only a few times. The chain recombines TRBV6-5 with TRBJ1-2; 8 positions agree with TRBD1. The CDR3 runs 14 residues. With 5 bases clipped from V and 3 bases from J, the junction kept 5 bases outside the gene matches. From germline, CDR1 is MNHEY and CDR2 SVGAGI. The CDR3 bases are TGTGCCAGCAGTACTAGACAGGGGTACTATGGCTACACCTTC. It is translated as CASSTRQGYYGYTF.

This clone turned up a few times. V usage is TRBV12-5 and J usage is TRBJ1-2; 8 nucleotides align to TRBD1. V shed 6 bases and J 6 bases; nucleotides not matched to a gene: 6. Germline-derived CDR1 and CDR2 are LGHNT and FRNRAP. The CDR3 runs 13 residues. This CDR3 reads CASGLQGGDGYTF. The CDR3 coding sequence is TGTGCTAGTGGCCTACAGGGGGGAGATGGCTACACCTTC. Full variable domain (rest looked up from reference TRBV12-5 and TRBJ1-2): DARVTQTPRHKVTEMGQEVTMRCQPILGHNTVFWYRQTMMQGLELLAYFRNRAPLDDSGMPKDRFSAEMPDATLATLKIQPSEPRDSAVYFCASGLQGGDGYTFGSGTRLTVV.

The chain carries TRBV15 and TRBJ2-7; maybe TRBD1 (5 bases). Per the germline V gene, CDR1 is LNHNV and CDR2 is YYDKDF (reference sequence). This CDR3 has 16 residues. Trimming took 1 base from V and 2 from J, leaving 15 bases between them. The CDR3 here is CATSRGGRASAYEQYF. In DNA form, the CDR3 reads TGTGCCACCAGCAGAGGTGGCAGGGCCAGCGCCTACGAGCAGTACTTC.

CDR3 sequence: CASSVEHLAGVDTQYF. The CDR3 bases are TGTGCCAGCAGCGTAGAACACCTAGCGGGGGTAGATACGCAGTATTTT. This sequence joins TRBV9 and TRBJ2-3; TRBD2 agrees at 10 bases. Germline values: CDR1 SGDLS, CDR2 YYNGEE. J was trimmed by 5 bases and V by 0 bases; bases with no gene match: 6. CDR3 length equals 16 residues.

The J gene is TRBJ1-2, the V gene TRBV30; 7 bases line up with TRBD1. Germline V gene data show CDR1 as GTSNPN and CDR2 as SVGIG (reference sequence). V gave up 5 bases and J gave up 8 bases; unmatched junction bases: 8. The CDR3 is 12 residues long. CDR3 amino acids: CAWDGTDSGYTF. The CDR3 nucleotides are TGTGCCTGGGACGGGACAGACTCGGGCTACACCTTC.

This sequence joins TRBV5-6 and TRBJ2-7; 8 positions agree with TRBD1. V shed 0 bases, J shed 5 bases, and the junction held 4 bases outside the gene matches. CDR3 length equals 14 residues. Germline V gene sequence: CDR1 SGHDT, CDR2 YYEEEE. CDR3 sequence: CASSLGQGFHEQYF. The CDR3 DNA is TGTGCCAGCAGCTTGGGACAGGGGTTCCACGAGCAGTACTTC.

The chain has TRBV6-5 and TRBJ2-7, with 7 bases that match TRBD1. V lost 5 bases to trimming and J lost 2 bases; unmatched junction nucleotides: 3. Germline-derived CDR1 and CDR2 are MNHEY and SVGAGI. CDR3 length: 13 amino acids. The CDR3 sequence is CASSAGTAYEQYF. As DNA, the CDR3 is TGTGCCAGCAGTGCCGGGACAGCCTACGAGCAGTACTTC.

CDR3 coding DNA: TGTGCCAGCAGTGAATTAGGGCAGTATAGCAATCAGCCCCAGCATTTT. Its translation: CASSELGQYSNQPQHF. The rearrangement links TRBV6-1 to TRBJ1-5; unclear D gene. Germline CDR1 MNHNS, CDR2 SASEGT. Between the trimmed V and J ends, which lost 2 bases and 0 bases, there was a span of 11 bases. CDR3 length: 16 amino acids.

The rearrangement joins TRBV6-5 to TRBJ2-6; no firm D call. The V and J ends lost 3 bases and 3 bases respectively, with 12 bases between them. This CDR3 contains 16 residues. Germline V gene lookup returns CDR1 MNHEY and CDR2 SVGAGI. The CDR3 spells CASSYSRVDGANVLTF. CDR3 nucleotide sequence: TGTGCCAGCAGTTATTCTAGGGTTGATGGGGCCAACGTCCTGACTTTC.

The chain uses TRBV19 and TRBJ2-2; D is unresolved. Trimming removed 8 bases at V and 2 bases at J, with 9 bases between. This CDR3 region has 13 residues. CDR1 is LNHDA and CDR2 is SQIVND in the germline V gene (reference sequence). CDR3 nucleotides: TGTGCCAGTTCATTTGGCAACACCGGGGAGCTGTTTTTT. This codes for CASSFGNTGELFF.

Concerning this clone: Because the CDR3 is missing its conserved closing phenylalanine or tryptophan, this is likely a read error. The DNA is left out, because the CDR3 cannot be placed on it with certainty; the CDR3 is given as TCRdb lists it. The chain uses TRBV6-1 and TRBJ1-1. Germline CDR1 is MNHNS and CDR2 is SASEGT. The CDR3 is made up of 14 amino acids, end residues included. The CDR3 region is CASGNSWEGSLLTD.

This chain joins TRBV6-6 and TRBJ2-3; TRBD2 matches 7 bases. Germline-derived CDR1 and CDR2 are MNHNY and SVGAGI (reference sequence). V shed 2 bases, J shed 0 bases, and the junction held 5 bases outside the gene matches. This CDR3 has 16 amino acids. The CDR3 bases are TGTGCCAGCAGTTACGGCCGGGGGGTGAGCACAGATACGCAGTATTTT. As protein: CASSYGRGVSTDTQYF.

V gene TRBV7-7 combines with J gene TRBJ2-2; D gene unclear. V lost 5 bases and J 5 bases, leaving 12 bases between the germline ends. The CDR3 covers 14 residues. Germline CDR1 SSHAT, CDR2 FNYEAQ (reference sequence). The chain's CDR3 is CASSPGGETGELFF. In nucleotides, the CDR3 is TGTGCCAGCAGCCCGGGCGGTGAGACCGGGGAGCTGTTTTTT.

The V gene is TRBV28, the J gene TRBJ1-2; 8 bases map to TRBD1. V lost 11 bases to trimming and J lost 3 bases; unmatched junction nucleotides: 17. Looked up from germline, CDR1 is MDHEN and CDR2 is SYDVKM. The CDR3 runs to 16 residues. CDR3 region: CAGAGTGVKDDYGYTF. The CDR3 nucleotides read TGTGCCGGGGCCGGGACAGGAGTAAAGGATGACTATGGCTACACCTTC.

The CDR3 is CASSLNRVGDSPLHF. CDR3 bases: TGTGCCAGCAGTCTCAACAGGGTAGGGGATTCACCCCTCCACTTT. This chain connects TRBV5-4 to TRBJ1-6, with D possibly TRBD1 on 6 matching bases. Germline V gene lookup returns CDR1 SGHNT and CDR2 YYREEE (reference sequence). The CDR3 extends over 15 amino acids. Trimming cost V 5 bases and J 8 bases, with 17 bases left between them.

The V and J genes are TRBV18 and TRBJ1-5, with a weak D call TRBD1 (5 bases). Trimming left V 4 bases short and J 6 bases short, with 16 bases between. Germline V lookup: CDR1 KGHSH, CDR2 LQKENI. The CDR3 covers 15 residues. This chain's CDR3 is CASSQSGAGAQPQHF. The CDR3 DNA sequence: TGTGCCAGCTCACAATCCGGGGCTGGGGCTCAGCCCCAGCATTTT.

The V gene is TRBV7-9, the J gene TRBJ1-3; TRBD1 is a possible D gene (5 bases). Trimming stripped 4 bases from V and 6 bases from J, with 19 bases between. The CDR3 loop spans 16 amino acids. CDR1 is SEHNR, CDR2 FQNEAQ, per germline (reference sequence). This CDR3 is CASSSRFGASENTIYF. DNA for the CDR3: TGTGCCAGCAGCTCTCGCTTCGGGGCCAGTGAAAACACCATATATTTT.

The DNA of the CDR3 is TGCGCCAGCAGCTTACAACCTCAAACGCATGGCTACACCTTC. Its protein is CASSLQPQTHGYTF. The V call is TRBV4-3, the J call TRBJ1-2; D call uncertain. From germline, CDR1 is LGHNA and CDR2 YSLEER. Trimming shortened V by 5 bases and J by 6 bases, and 16 bases separated the two germline ends. CDR3 size: 14 residues.

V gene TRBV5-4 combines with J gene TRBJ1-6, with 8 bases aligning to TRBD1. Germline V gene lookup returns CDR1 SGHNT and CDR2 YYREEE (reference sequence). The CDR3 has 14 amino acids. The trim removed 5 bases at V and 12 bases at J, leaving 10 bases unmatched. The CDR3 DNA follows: TGTGCCAGCAGGCCGACAGGGGACCACGAACCCCTCCACTTT. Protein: CASRPTGDHEPLHF. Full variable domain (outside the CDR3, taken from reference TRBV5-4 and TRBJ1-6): ETGVTQSPTHLIKTRGQQVTLRCSSQSGHNTVSWYQQALGQGPQFIFQYYREEENGRGNFPPRFSGLQFPNYSSELNVNALELDDSALYLCASRPTGDHEPLHFGNGTRLTVT.

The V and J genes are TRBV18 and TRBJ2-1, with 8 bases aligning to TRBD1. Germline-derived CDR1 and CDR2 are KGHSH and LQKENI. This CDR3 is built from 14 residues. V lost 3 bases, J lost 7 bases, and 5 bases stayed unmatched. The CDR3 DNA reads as TGTGCCAGCTCACCGGACAGGGTGTTAAATGAGCAGTTCTTC. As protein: CASSPDRVLNEQFF.